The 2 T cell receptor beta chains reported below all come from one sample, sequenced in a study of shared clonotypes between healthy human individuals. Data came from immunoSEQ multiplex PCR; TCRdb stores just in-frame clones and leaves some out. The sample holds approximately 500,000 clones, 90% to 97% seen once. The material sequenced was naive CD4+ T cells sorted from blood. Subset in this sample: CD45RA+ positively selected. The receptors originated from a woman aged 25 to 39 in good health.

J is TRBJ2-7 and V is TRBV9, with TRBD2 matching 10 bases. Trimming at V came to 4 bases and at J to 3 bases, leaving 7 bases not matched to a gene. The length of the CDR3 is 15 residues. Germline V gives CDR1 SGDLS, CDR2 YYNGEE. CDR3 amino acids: CASSRTSGPGYEQYF. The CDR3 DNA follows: TGTGCCAGCAGCCGGACTAGCGGACCTGGCTACGAGCAGTACTTC.

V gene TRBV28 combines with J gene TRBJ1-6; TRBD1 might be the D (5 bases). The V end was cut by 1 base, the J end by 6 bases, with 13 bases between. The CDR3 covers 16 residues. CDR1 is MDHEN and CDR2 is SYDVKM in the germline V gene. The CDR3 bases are TGTGCCAGCAGTTTATCCCCGGGACGGCTTAATTCACCCCTCCACTTT. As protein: CASSLSPGRLNSPLHF.